The TCR beta chain under discussion was sequenced for a study of blood T cells in healthy people across ages. General study findings and limits: What prevented conclusive comparison of naive and antigen-experienced cells was that PBMCs were unsorted.

Extracted total RNA amounted to at least 5.5 micrograms for each sample. A remark on this clonotype: Its antigen remains unidentified.

Sample-barcoded 5' priming and a J-beta primer mix drove a second PCR of 7 to 11 cycles. A template-switch adaptor containing 12 random nucleotides labeled each cDNA molecule. TCRdb reanalysed the 5' RACE reads using MiXCR and keeps one entry per CDR3 protein. The sample carries 800,000 or so distinct CDR3 sequences, approximately 65% recorded once. Germline V gene sequence: CDR1 MNHEY, CDR2 SMNVEV (reference sequence). The trim removed 8 bases at V and 1 base at J, leaving 9 bases unmatched. The CDR3 is made up of 17 amino acids. The clonotype comes from a man aged 25 to 40 in good health. The rearrangement uses TRBV27 and TRBJ2-1; TRBD2 matches 12 bases. The sample taken for sequencing was blood. CDR3 in DNA: TGTGCCAGCTCTCCCCCTAGCGGGGGGGTGTCCTACAATGAGCAGTTCTTC. Its protein product is CASSPPSGGVSYNEQFF.